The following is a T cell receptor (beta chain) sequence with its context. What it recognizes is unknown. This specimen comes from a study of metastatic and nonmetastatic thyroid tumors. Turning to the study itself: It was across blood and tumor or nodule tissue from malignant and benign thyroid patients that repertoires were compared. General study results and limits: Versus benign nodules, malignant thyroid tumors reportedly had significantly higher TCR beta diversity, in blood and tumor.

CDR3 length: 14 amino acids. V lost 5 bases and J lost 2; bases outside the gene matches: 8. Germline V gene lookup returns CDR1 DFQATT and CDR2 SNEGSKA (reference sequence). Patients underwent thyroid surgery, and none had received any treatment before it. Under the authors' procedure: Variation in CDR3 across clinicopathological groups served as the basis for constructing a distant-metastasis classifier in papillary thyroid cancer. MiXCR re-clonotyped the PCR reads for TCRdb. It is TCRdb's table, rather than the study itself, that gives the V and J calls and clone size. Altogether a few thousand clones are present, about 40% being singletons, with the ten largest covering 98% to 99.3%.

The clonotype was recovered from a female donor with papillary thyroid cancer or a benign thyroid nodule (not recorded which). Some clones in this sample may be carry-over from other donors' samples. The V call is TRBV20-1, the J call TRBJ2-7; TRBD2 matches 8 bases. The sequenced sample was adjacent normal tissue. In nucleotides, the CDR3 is TGCAGTGCTCCCCGAGCGGGAGAAGCCTACGAGCAGTACTTC. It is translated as CSAPRAGEAYEQYF.